One and the same sample provided the 23 T cell receptor beta chains below, sequenced in a study of blood T cell repertoires in COVID-19. Profiled with immunoSEQ multiplex PCR; TCRdb holds only in-frame clones, not every one. Of 35,000 to 40,000 clones in the sample, 81% were seen once. The sequencing input was peripheral blood. Receptors were obtained from an elderly man with active or convalescent COVID-19.

The chain joins TRBV4-3 to TRBJ2-1; the D gene is possibly TRBD1 (5 bases). Germline lookup yields CDR1 LGHNA and CDR2 YSLEER. The CDR3 sequence is 15 residues long. Trimming removed 3 bases from V and 10 bases from J, with 19 bases in between. The DNA for the CDR3 is TGCGCCAGCAGCCAGGATAGCTTTGGGGCCCTGGAGCAGTTCTTC. It specifies CASSQDSFGALEQFF.

The chain has TRBV19 and TRBJ1-6; 10 bases agree with TRBD1. Losses at the gene ends were 9 bases for V and 9 bases for J; bases not matched to a gene: 8. The length of the CDR3 is 14 residues. Per germline, CDR1 LNHDA and CDR2 SQIVND (reference sequence). The CDR3 DNA reads as TGTGCCAGCGACCCCGGGACAGGGGTTTCACCCCTCCACTTT. Translating it yields CASDPGTGVSPLHF. Together with reference TRBV19 and TRBJ1-6, the CDR3 gives the full variable domain: DGGITQSPKYLFRKEGQNVTLSCEQNLNHDAMYWYRQDPGQGLRLIYYSQIVNDFQKGDIAEGYSVSREKKESFPLTVTSAQKNPTAFYLCASDPGTGVSPLHFGNGTRLTVT.

This clone was recorded a few times. The rearrangement joins TRBV4-3 to TRBJ2-2, with a weak D call TRBD1 (5 bases). V was shortened by 4 bases and J by 2 bases, with 8 bases between the two germline ends. The CDR3 consists of 14 residues. Germline V CDR1 and CDR2: LGHNA, YSLEER. CDR3 amino acids: CASSPWTNTGELFF. Here the CDR3 DNA reads TGCGCCAGCAGCCCGTGGACAAACACCGGGGAGCTGTTTTTT.

J is TRBJ2-1 and V is TRBV21-1; TRBD2 reflects the table's D call only, with no check against the DNA. TRBV21-1 constitutes a pseudogene. This CDR3 has 17 residues. CDR3 nucleotides: TGTGCCAGCAGCAAAGTGTGTTGCGGGAGAGGGTACAATGAGCAGTTCTTC. It encodes CASSKVCCGRGYNEQFF.

The chain uses TRBV11-2 and TRBJ2-2; a possible D gene is TRBD2 (6 bases). Per germline, CDR1 SGHAT and CDR2 FQNNGV. Trimming took off 11 bases at V and 1 base at J, with 14 bases between the two ends. The CDR3 runs to 14 residues. This CDR3 is CASGRGENTGELFF. Here the CDR3 DNA reads TGTGCCTCAGGGCGCGGGGAGAACACCGGGGAGCTGTTTTTT.

This clone was detected only once. V gene TRBV19 combines with J gene TRBJ2-1; TRBD1 matches at 9 bases. The CDR3 is 18 amino acids. The J segment lost 0 bases and the V segment lost 4 bases, leaving 10 bases of the junction unmatched. Germline CDR1 is LNHDA and CDR2 is SQIVND (reference sequence). CDR3 DNA sequence: TGTGCCAGTAGTACCCCGAACCGGGGACAGGGCTCCTACAATGAGCAGTTCTTC. Amino acid sequence: CASSTPNRGQGSYNEQFF.

The chain combines TRBV11-3 with TRBJ2-1; 9 nucleotides agree with TRBD1. Germline CDR1 reads SGHNT; CDR2 reads YENEEA. This CDR3 is 14 amino acids long. Trimming cost V 5 bases and J 7 bases; bases outside gene matches: 6. This chain's CDR3 is CASSLWDRVNEQFF. As DNA, the CDR3 is TGTGCCAGCAGCCTATGGGACAGGGTGAATGAGCAGTTCTTC.

This clone was counted between two and nine times. This sequence joins TRBV11-3 and TRBJ2-2; TRBD2 aligns across 9 bases. The junction had 10 bases not matched to a gene; V was cut back by 5 bases and J by 6 bases. In germline, CDR1 is SGHNT, CDR2 YENEEA. This CDR3 has 16 residues. The CDR3 loop is CASSRSGRNYPGELFF. The DNA of the CDR3 is TGTGCCAGCAGCCGCAGCGGGAGGAACTATCCCGGGGAGCTGTTTTTT.

CDR3 DNA: TGTGCCATCAGTGCGGGGACTAATGAAAAACTGTTTTTT. Its protein is CAISAGTNEKLFF. The gene calls are TRBV10-3 and TRBJ1-4; D not certain. The CDR3 contains 13 residues. The germline V and J ends were trimmed by 4 bases and 2 bases, with 5 bases remaining between them. The germline gives CDR1 ENHRY, CDR2 SYGVKD.

This clone occurred a few times. The chain couples TRBV7-2 to TRBJ1-5; unclear D gene. This CDR3 is 13 amino acids long. CDR1 is SGHTA and CDR2 is FQGNSA in the germline V gene. With 5 bases removed from V and 7 bases from J, the gap between germline ends came to 12 bases. The CDR3 region has the DNA TGTGCCAGCAGCCAAGCGCCGGAGCAGCCCCAGCATTTT. The encoded protein is CASSQAPEQPQHF.

The V and J genes are TRBV7-8 and TRBJ2-2; 9 bases match TRBD2. CDR1 is SGHVS, CDR2 FQNEAQ, per germline. The CDR3 extends over 17 amino acids. The junction had 10 bases not matched to a gene; V was cut back by 4 bases and J by 4 bases. The CDR3 loop is CASSSTSGRISTGELFF. The CDR3, as DNA: TGTGCCAGCAGCTCGACTAGCGGTCGGATTTCCACCGGGGAGCTGTTTTTT.

This sequence joins TRBV7-2 and TRBJ2-6; D uncertain. The CDR3 covers 14 residues. Between the trimmed V and J ends, which lost 5 bases and 0 bases, there was a span of 5 bases. Germline-derived CDR1 and CDR2 are SGHTA and FQGNSA. The CDR3 DNA reads as TGTGCCAGCAGCAACTTCTCTGGGGCCAACGTCCTGACTTTC. It encodes CASSNFSGANVLTF.

This chain connects TRBV6-5 to TRBJ2-1; TRBD1 matches at 7 bases. J lost 4 bases, V lost 5 bases, and 8 bases had no gene match. CDR3 size: 15 residues. CDR1 is MNHEY, CDR2 SVGAGI, per germline. CDR3 protein: CASSTRDRTYNEQFF. CDR3 nucleotide sequence: TGTGCCAGCAGTACCCGGGACAGAACTTACAATGAGCAGTTCTTC.

Ten or more counts support this clone. This chain connects TRBV6-4 to TRBJ2-1, with TRBD2 matching 10 bases. V shed 6 bases and J 1 base; nucleotides not matched to a gene: 3. The CDR3 length is 15 residues. The germline V gene encodes CDR1 MRHNA and CDR2 SNTAGT. This CDR3 is CASSATSGSYNEQFF. CDR3 DNA sequence: TGTGCCAGCAGCGCGACTAGCGGGTCCTACAATGAGCAGTTCTTC.

V usage is TRBV6-6 and J usage is TRBJ1-4, with D perhaps TRBD1 (5 bases). The CDR3 length is 14 residues. V lost 6 bases and J lost 7, with 15 bases in between. Germline V lookup: CDR1 MNHNY, CDR2 SVGAGI (reference sequence). The CDR3 DNA reads as TGTGCCAGCAGAGGAGGGGCGCGGGGTGAAAAACTGTTTTTT. As protein: CASRGGARGEKLFF.

This clone has more than one count but fewer than ten. V and J are TRBV5-1 and TRBJ1-3; D gene unclear. The V end lost 6 bases, the J end lost 0 bases, and 16 bases lay between the germline ends. Germline assignment: CDR1 SGHRS and CDR2 YFSETQ. CDR3 length: 16 residues. The CDR3 reads CASTWAAPSSGNTIYF. CDR3 nucleotide sequence: TGCGCCAGCACCTGGGCCGCTCCGAGCTCTGGAAACACCATATATTTT.

The gene calls are TRBV27 and TRBJ1-3; 9 positions match TRBD1. V shed 6 bases, J shed 0 bases, and the junction held 9 bases outside the gene matches. The CDR3 is 17 residues long. Germline lookup yields CDR1 MNHEY and CDR2 SMNVEV (reference sequence). Here the CDR3 reads CASRSNYRGLSGNTIYF. CDR3 nucleotides: TGTGCCAGCAGATCAAACTACAGGGGGCTCTCTGGAAACACCATATATTTT.

The chain employs TRBV7-3 and TRBJ2-2; 10 bases are shared with TRBD1. CDR3 length equals 16 residues. V trimming: 10 bases; J trimming: 2 bases; junction bases outside the gene matches: 10. Germline V CDR1 and CDR2: SGHTA, FQGTGA. CDR3 loop: CATSPGTGVNTGELFF. The CDR3 DNA reads as TGTGCCACCTCCCCCGGGACAGGGGTCAACACCGGGGAGCTGTTTTTT.

The genes are TRBV9 and TRBJ2-7, with a weak D call TRBD1 (5 bases). Germline V gives CDR1 SGDLS, CDR2 YYNGEE. V was trimmed by 2 bases and J by 4 bases, leaving 13 bases between them. The CDR3 is made up of 14 amino acids. In DNA, the CDR3 is TGTGCCAGCAGCGTTAGACAGTTCCCTTACGAGCAGTACTTC. It is translated as CASSVRQFPYEQYF.

The chain employs TRBV6-5 and TRBJ1-4; 8 bases align to TRBD1. The germline gives CDR1 MNHEY, CDR2 SVGAGI. The length of the CDR3 is 14 residues. J was trimmed by 0 bases and V by 6 bases; bases with no gene match: 0. CDR3 DNA: TGTGCCAGCAGGGACAGGGCAACTAATGAAAAACTGTTTTTT. Its translation: CASRDRATNEKLFF.

The chain has TRBV11-2 and TRBJ2-7; no definite D call. V lost 9 bases, J lost 1 base, and 16 bases lay in between. Germline CDR1 is SGHAT and CDR2 is FQNNGV. This CDR3 spans 14 amino acids. The CDR3 DNA is TGTGCCAGTTCGACCGACACGACGTCCTACGAGCAGTACTTC. It is translated as CASSTDTTSYEQYF.

This rearrangement joins TRBV28 to TRBJ1-1; D gene uncertain. The CDR3 has 11 amino acids. Trimming removed 7 bases at V and 1 base at J, with 4 bases between. Germline values: CDR1 MDHEN, CDR2 SYDVKM. CDR3 nucleotide sequence: TGTGCCAGCACGGGGAACACTGAAGCTTTCTTT. Translation: CASTGNTEAFF. The full variable domain, with the rest looked up from reference TRBV28 and TRBJ1-1, is DVKVTQSSRYLVKRTGEKVFLECVQDMDHENMFWYRQDPGLGLRLIYFSYDVKMKEKGDIPEGYSVSREKKERFSLILESASTNQTSMYLCASTGNTEAFFGQGTRLTVV.

V is TRBV7-2 and J is TRBJ1-5; D not certain. The germline CDR1 and CDR2 sequences are SGHTA and FQGNSA. V was shortened by 3 bases and J by 5 bases, with 14 bases between the two germline ends. The CDR3 contains 15 residues. CDR3 residues: CASSLETEVYQPQHF. The CDR3 nucleotides are TGTGCCAGCAGCTTGGAGACGGAAGTTTATCAGCCCCAGCATTTT.